The 5 T cell receptor beta chains in this list originate from one sample, sequenced in a study of blood T cell repertoires in COVID-19. Libraries were prepared by immunoSEQ multiplex PCR; TCRdb keeps only in-frame clonotypes and omits some of them. The data show 130,000 to 150,000 clones, about 90% seen once. Sequenced material: peripheral blood. The receptors here all came from a man between 45 and 60 years old who had recovered from COVID-19.

This clone is a singleton in its sample. The chain combines TRBV2 with TRBJ1-2, with TRBD1 matching over 8 bases. The germline V gene encodes CDR1 SNHLY and CDR2 FYNNEI. V lost 3 bases to trimming and J lost 5 bases; unmatched junction nucleotides: 5. The CDR3 is made up of 14 amino acids. CDR3 loop: CASSEGQVYYGYTF. CDR3 nucleotide sequence: TGTGCCAGCAGTGAGGGACAGGTGTATTATGGCTACACCTTC.

This chain joins TRBV13 and TRBJ2-7, with D perhaps TRBD2 (6 bases). Trimming removed 1 base from V and 5 bases from J, with 33 bases in between. Looked up from germline, CDR1 is PRHDT and CDR2 is FYEKMQ (reference sequence). This CDR3 has 21 amino acids. CDR3 sequence (DNA): TGTGCCAGCAGCTTAGAGGGGATAGGACAAGAGCGGGTGGGTATTTACCACGAGCAGTACTTC. Translation: CASSLEGIGQERVGIYHEQYF. Filled out from reference TRBV13 and TRBJ2-7, the complete variable domain reads AAGVIQSPRHLIKEKRETATLKCYPIPRHDTVYWYQQGPGQDPQFLISFYEKMQSDKGSIPDRFSAQQFSDYHSELNMSSLELGDSALYFCASSLEGIGQERVGIYHEQYFGPGTRLTVT.

Written as DNA, the CDR3 is TGTGCCAGCAGCCAAGATCTAACGGGGGGCCTAACAGATACGCAGTATTTT. Amino acid sequence: CASSQDLTGGLTDTQYF. V usage is TRBV3-1 (or the pseudogene TRBV3-2) and J usage is TRBJ2-3; a weak D match, TRBD2 (7 bases). This CDR3 has 17 residues. The germline V and J ends were trimmed by 0 bases and 3 bases, with 16 bases remaining between them. Per germline, CDR1 LGHDT and CDR2 YNNKEL (reference sequence).

The genes are TRBV7-9 and TRBJ2-3; TRBD2 matches 11 bases. CDR3 length: 16 amino acids. V shed 3 bases and J 4 bases; nucleotides not matched to a gene: 6. Germline V CDR1 and CDR2: SEHNR, FQNEAQ (reference sequence). As DNA, the CDR3 is TGTGCCAGCAGCTTCGGTAGCGGGGGGGATGCAGATACGCAGTATTTT. As protein: CASSFGSGGDADTQYF.

The rearrangement uses TRBV18 and TRBJ1-3; a weak D match, TRBD1 (6 bases). Trimming took 5 bases from V and 0 from J, leaving 14 bases between them. The CDR3 totals 16 residues. The germline CDR1 and CDR2 sequences are KGHSH and LQKENI. The CDR3 DNA sequence: TGTGCCAGCTCAGCCGAACAGGGAAACTCTGGAAACACCATATATTTT. Protein product: CASSAEQGNSGNTIYF.